The 5 T cell receptor beta chains listed next were all sequenced from one sample in a study of regulatory T cells in long-lasting Graves disease. Time point meaning: newly diagnosed GD, antithyroid drugs for less than 3 months. PBMC RNA was the source of the TCR library. Construction of TCR beta libraries relied on iRepertoire HTBI primers and on Arm-PCR targeting CDR3 regions. MiXCR, run by TCRdb on the multiplex PCR reads, gives a single entry per CDR3 protein. The table lists fewer than 350,000 distinct CDR3 sequences, 15% to 20% of them singletons. Sequencing used peripheral blood mononuclear cells (PBMCs), obtained at new diagnosis, from a patient treated with antithyroid drugs. All receptors come from a female donor with Graves disease.

At least ten counts were recorded for this clonotype. The chain couples TRBV7-9 to TRBJ2-7, with 8 nucleotides matching TRBD1. Germline-derived CDR1 and CDR2 are SEHNR and FQNEAQ (reference sequence). V was clipped by 8 bases and J by 6 bases; unmatched bases: 9. The CDR3 consists of 13 residues. CDR3 bases: TGTGCCAGCGGCGGACAGGGTAGCTCCGAGCAGTACTTC. Its protein is CASGGQGSSEQYF.

The table lists this clonotype with many counts. The chain is built from TRBV11-2 and TRBJ1-2; D ambiguous. The length of the CDR3 is 13 residues. The germline V and J ends were trimmed by 5 bases and 4 bases, with 11 bases remaining between them. Per germline, CDR1 SGHAT and CDR2 FQNNGV. DNA of the CDR3: TGTGCCAGCAGCGCCCGGGGAGGCTATGGCTACACCTTC. Translation: CASSARGGYGYTF.

V gene TRBV5-1 combines with J gene TRBJ1-1, with a tentative D call TRBD1 (6 bases). Trimming shortened V by 1 base and J by 0 bases, and 13 bases separated the two germline ends. Germline lookup yields CDR1 SGHRS and CDR2 YFSETQ. The CDR3 sequence is 16 residues long. CDR3 sequence (DNA): TGCGCCAGCAGCTTGAGGGGGGGCTTCCTGAACACTGAAGCTTTCTTT. Translated: CASSLRGGFLNTEAFF.

This clonotype showed up many times. This chain uses TRBV30 with TRBJ1-1; D unclear. Trimming shortened V by 4 bases and J by 5 bases, and 14 bases separated the two germline ends. CDR3 size: 13 residues. Germline V CDR1 and CDR2: GTSNPN, SVGIG (reference sequence). The CDR3: CAWNSKRETEAFF. The CDR3 nucleotides read TGTGCCTGGAACTCAAAGCGGGAGACTGAAGCTTTCTTT.

This clonotype has at least ten counts. This sequence joins TRBV7-2 and TRBJ2-7; 12 bases are a match to TRBD2. There are 16 residues in the CDR3. V trimming: 5 bases; J trimming: 3 bases; junction bases outside the gene matches: 8. Germline V gives CDR1 SGHTA, CDR2 FQGNSA. The CDR3 reads CASSRTQLAGGYEQYF. The CDR3, as DNA: TGTGCCAGCAGCCGGACACAACTAGCGGGAGGCTACGAGCAGTACTTC.